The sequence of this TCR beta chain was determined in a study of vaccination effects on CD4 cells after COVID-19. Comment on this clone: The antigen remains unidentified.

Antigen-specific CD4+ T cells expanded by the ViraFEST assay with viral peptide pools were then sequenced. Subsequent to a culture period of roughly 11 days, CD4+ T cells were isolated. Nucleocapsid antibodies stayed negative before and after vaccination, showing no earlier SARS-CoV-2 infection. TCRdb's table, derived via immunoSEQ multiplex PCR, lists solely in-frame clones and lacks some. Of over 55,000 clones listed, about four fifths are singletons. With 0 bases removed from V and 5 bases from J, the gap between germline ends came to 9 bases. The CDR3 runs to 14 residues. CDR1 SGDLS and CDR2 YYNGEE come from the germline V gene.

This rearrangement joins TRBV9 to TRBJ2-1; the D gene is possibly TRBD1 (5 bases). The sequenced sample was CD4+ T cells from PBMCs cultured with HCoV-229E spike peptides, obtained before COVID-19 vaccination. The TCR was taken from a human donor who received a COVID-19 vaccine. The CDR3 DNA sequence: TGTGCCAGCAGCGTAGTGGGGCCGGACAATGAGCAGTTCTTC. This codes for CASSVVGPDNEQFF.